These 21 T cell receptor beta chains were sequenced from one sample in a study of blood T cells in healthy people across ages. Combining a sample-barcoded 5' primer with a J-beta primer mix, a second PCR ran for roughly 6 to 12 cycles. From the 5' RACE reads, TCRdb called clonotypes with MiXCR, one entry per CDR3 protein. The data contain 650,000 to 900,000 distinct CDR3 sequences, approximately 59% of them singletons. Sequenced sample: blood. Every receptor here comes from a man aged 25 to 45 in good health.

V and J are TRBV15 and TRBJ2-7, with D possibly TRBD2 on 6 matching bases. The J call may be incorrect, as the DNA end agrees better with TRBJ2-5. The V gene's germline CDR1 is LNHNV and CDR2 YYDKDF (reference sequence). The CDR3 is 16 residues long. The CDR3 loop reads CATSRGMGRAGETQYF. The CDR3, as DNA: TGTGCCACCAGCAGAGGAATGGGCAGGGCGGGGGAGACCCAGTACTTC.

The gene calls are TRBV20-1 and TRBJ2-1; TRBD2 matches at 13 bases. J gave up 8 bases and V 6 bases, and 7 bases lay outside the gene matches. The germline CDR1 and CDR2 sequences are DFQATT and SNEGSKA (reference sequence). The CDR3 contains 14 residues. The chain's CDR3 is CSAATSGGNYEQFF. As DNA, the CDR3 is TGCAGTGCCGCGACTAGCGGGGGGAACTATGAGCAGTTCTTC.

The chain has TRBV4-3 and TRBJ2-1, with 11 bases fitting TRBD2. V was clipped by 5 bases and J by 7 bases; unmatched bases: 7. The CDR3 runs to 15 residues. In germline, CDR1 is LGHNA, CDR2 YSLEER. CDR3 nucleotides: TGCGCCAGCAGCGGCCTAGCGGGGGGTGGGAATGAGCAGTTCTTC. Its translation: CASSGLAGGGNEQFF.

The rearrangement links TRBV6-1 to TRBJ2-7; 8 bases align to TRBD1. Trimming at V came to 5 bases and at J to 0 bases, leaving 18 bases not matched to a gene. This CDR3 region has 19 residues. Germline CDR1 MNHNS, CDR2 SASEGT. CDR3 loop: CASSPELLGTGWGSYEQYF. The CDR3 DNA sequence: TGTGCCAGCAGTCCAGAACTACTCGGGACAGGTTGGGGCTCCTACGAGCAGTACTTC.

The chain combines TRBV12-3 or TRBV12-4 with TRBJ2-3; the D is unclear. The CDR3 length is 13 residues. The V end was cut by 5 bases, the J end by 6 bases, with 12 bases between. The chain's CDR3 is CASSLRVGDTQYF. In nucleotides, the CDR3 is TGTGCCAGCAGTCTGAGAGTCGGCGATACGCAGTATTTT.

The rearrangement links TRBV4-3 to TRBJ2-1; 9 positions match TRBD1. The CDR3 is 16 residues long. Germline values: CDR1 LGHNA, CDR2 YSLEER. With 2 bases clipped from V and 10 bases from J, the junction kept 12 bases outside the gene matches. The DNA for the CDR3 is TGCGCCAGCAGCCAACCCCCGGGACAGGGTAGATGGGAGCAGTTCTTC. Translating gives CASSQPPGQGRWEQFF.

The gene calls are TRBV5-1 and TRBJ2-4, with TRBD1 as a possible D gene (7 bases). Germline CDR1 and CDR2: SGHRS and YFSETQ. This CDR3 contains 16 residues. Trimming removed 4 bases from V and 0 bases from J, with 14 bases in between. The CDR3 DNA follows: TGCGCCAGCAGCCCGGGGGACAGCTTAGCCAAAAACATTCAGTACTTC. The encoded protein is CASSPGDSLAKNIQYF.

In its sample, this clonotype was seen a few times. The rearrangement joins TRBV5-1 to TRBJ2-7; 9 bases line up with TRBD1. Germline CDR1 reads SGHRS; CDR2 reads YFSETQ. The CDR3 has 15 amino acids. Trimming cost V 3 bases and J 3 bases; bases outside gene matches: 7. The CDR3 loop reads CASSSGTGRVYEQYF. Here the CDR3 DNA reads TGCGCCAGCAGCTCAGGGACAGGGCGGGTCTACGAGCAGTACTTC.

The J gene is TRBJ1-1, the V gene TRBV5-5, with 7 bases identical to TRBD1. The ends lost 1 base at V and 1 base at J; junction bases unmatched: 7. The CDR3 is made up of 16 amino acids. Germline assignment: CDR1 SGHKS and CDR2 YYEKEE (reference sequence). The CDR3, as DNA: TGTGCCAGCAGCTTGTTCCCGACAGGGAGGAACACTGAAGCTTTCTTT. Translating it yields CASSLFPTGRNTEAFF.

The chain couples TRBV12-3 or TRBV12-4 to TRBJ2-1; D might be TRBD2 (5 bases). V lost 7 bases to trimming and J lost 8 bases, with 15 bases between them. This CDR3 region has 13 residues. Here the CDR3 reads CASTFGSDYEQFF. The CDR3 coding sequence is TGTGCCAGCACCTTTGGGAGCGACTATGAGCAGTTCTTC.

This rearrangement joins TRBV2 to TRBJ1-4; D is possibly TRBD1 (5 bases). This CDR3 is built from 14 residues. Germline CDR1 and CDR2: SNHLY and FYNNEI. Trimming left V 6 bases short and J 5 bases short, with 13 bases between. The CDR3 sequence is CASSWGRSNEKLFF. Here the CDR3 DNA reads TGTGCCAGCAGCTGGGGCCGCTCAAATGAAAAACTGTTTTTT.

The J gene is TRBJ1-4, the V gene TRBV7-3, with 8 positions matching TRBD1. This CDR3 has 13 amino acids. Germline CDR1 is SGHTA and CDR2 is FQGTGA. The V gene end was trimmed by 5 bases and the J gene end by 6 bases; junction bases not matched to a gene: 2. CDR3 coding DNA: TGTGCCAGCAGCCGGGGACAGGATGAAAAACTGTTTTTT. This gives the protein CASSRGQDEKLFF.

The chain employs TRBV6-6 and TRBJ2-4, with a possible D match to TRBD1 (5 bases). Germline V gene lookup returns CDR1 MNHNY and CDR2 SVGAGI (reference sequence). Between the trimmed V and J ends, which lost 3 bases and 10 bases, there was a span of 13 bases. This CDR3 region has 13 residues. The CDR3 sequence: CASSYVREEIQYF. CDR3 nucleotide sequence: TGTGCCAGCAGTTATGTCAGGGAAGAGATTCAGTACTTC.

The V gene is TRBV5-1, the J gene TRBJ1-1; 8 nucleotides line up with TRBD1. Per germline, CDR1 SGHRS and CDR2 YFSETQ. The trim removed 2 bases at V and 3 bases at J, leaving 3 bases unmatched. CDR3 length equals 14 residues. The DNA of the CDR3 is TGCGCCAGCAGCTTTCAGGGGGCGGACACTGAAGCTTTCTTT. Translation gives CASSFQGADTEAFF.

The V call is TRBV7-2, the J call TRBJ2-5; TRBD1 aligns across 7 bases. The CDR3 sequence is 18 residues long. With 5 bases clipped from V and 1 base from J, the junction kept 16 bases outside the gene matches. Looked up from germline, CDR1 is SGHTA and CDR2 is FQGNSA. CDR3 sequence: CASSLAFVGTDTQETQYF. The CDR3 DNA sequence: TGTGCCAGCAGCCTGGCGTTCGTAGGGACAGACACCCAAGAGACCCAGTACTTC.

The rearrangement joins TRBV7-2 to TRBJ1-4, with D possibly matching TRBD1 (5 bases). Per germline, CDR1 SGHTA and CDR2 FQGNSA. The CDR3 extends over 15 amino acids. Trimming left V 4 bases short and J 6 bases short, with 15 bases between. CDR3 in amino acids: CASSSPGRGDEKLFF. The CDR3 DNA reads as TGTGCCAGCAGCTCCCCGGGGCGGGGGGATGAAAAACTGTTTTTT.

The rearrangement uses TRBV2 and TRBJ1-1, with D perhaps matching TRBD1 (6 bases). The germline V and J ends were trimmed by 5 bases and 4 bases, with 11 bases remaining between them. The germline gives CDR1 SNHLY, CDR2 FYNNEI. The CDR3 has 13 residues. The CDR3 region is CASSFGQITEAFF. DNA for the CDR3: TGTGCCAGCAGTTTCGGACAGATCACTGAAGCTTTCTTT.

The CDR3 loop is CASSTRVTNPVGTQYF. The CDR3, as DNA: TGCGCCAGCAGCACGAGAGTAACCAACCCGGTAGGGACCCAGTACTTC. The chain has TRBV5-1 and TRBJ2-7, with D unresolved. The J call is uncertain, as TRBJ2-5 better fits the DNA end. This CDR3 has 16 residues. CDR1 is SGHRS, CDR2 YFSETQ, per germline.

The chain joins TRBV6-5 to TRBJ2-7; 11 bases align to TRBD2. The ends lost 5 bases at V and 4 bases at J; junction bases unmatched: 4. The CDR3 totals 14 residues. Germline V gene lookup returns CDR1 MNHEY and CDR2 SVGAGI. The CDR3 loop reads CASSNSGGAYEQYF. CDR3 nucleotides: TGTGCCAGCAGTAATAGCGGGGGGGCTTACGAGCAGTACTTC.

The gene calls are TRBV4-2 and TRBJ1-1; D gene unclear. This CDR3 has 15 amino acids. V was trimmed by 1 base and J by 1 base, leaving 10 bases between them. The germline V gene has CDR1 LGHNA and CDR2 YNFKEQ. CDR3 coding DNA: TGTGCCAGCAGCCAAGTCTCAGCAGGGAACACTGAAGCTTTCTTT. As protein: CASSQVSAGNTEAFF.

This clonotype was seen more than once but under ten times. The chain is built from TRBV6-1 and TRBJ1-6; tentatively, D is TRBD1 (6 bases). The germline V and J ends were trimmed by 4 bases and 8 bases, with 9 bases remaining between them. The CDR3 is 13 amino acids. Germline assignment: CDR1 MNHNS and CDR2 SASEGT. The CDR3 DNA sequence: TGTGCCAGCAGTGGACAGGTCGATTCACCCCTCCACTTT. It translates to CASSGQVDSPLHF.